The clone carrying this T cell receptor beta chain appeared many times. This specimen comes from a study of blood T cell repertoires in COVID-19. The wider study: The United States, Italy and Spain provided the acute and convalescent COVID-19 samples. In each case, the material was cDNA or gDNA derived from T cells, B-cell-depleted T cells, or PBMCs.

The CDR3 spans 15 residues. The germline gives CDR1 MNHEY, CDR2 SMNVEV (reference sequence). Losses at the gene ends were 3 bases for V and 4 bases for J; bases not matched to a gene: 2. Per the original methods: How many nucleated cells were present was estimated from reference gene primer amplification. The repertoire was sequenced with immunoSEQ multiplex PCR; TCRdb's copy has only in-frame clones and lacks some. From that table come the V and J calls and clone size; the DNA was used to work out D and trimming. This repertoire shows around 93,000 clones, roughly three quarters found once; its top ten account for roughly a tenth.

The clonotype was recovered from a woman over 75 with acute or convalescent COVID-19. The sample comprised peripheral blood. This chain connects TRBV27 to TRBJ2-5, with 13 bases that match TRBD2. Here the CDR3 reads CASSLGLAGRETQYF. The CDR3 DNA reads as TGTGCCAGCAGTTTGGGACTAGCGGGGCGAGAGACCCAGTACTTC.